These T cell receptor beta chains were read from a single sample in a study of blood T cell repertoires in COVID-19. Generated by immunoSEQ multiplex PCR, the TCRdb table keeps only in-frame clones and is missing some. The sample yields 120,000 or so clones, less than 75% seen once. Specimen: peripheral blood. The receptor source for this set is a human donor with acute or convalescent COVID-19. The donor label of this sample is uncertain. The conserved cysteine and the conserved F or W are not part of the CDR3 here. The order of the fields is J gene, V gene, CDR3 protein.

j_call: TRBJ1-1
v_call: TRBV6-1
cdr3_aa: ASSDRTGIMAF

j_call: TRBJ1-1
v_call: TRBV7-3
cdr3_aa: ASSFWQNTEAF

j_call: TRBJ2-3
v_call: TRBV5-8
cdr3_aa: ASSRTSGGADTQY

j_call: TRBJ2-3
v_call: TRBV4-2
cdr3_aa: ASSQDLVAGDGGTDTQY

j_call: TRBJ1-3
v_call: TRBV13
cdr3_aa: ASSLGGGRRSGNTIY

j_call: TRBJ1-5
v_call: TRBV12-3/TRBV12-4
cdr3_aa: ASRSRGNQPQH

j_call: TRBJ1-4
v_call: TRBV6-6
cdr3_aa: ASRGGGLGEKLF

j_call: TRBJ1-2
v_call: TRBV6-5
cdr3_aa: ASSYSLLYGYT

j_call: TRBJ1-2
v_call: TRBV2
cdr3_aa: ASRENRGTNYGYT

j_call: TRBJ2-5
v_call: TRBV4-2
cdr3_aa: ASSQDSQSSYQETQY

j_call: TRBJ1-6
v_call: TRBV30
cdr3_aa: AWSVPTGGSNSPLH

j_call: TRBJ2-1
v_call: TRBV28
cdr3_aa: ASSLIAGVDEQF

j_call: TRBJ2-3
v_call: TRBV18
cdr3_aa: ASSPPAGVPDTQY

j_call: TRBJ1-2
v_call: TRBV7-2
cdr3_aa: ASSPTGTGIGGYT

j_call: TRBJ1-2
v_call: TRBV3-1/TRBV3-2
cdr3_aa: ASSRLLTSSRYGYT

j_call: TRBJ1-2
v_call: TRBV3-1/TRBV3-2
cdr3_aa: ASSTDRGGHGYT

j_call: TRBJ1-6
v_call: TRBV2
cdr3_aa: ASRVQGTYNSPLH

j_call: TRBJ1-2
v_call: TRBV19
cdr3_aa: ASSIDRFGGYT

j_call: TRBJ1-1
v_call: TRBV6-1
cdr3_aa: ASSEGLTEAF

j_call: TRBJ1-2
v_call: TRBV6-5
cdr3_aa: ASSPFRGHYGYT

j_call: TRBJ1-2
v_call: TRBV7-8
cdr3_aa: ASSIPGQGYYGYT

j_call: TRBJ2-2
v_call: TRBV20-1
cdr3_aa: SASSPGRTGELF

j_call: TRBJ2-3
v_call: TRBV6-1
cdr3_aa: ASSELGAGGQY

j_call: TRBJ2-7
v_call: TRBV7-8
cdr3_aa: ASSRARRDRVYEQY

j_call: TRBJ2-3
v_call: TRBV9
cdr3_aa: ASSRAGLADTDTQY

j_call: TRBJ1-5
v_call: TRBV5-5
cdr3_aa: ASSLVAGGRPQH

j_call: TRBJ1-2
v_call: TRBV5-5
cdr3_aa: ASSLVLLGTDYGYT

j_call: TRBJ1-3
v_call: TRBV7-9
cdr3_aa: ASNSRGHSGNTIY

j_call: TRBJ2-5
v_call: TRBV10-3
cdr3_aa: AISEREETQY

j_call: TRBJ1-6
v_call: TRBV9
cdr3_aa: ASSAKDRGESPLH

j_call: TRBJ1-2
v_call: TRBV9
cdr3_aa: ASNQAGTGYGYT

j_call: TRBJ2-3
v_call: TRBV7-9
cdr3_aa: ASSHGTGLAGGYTQY

j_call: TRBJ2-1
v_call: TRBV6-1
cdr3_aa: ASSETPPFTYNEQF

j_call: TRBJ1-1
v_call: TRBV7-8
cdr3_aa: ASRRIQGTAF

j_call: TRBJ2-2
v_call: TRBV3-1/TRBV3-2
cdr3_aa: ASSPRVTGELF

j_call: TRBJ2-4
v_call: TRBV7-2
cdr3_aa: ASSSRTGTKNIQY

j_call: TRBJ2-1
v_call: TRBV11-2
cdr3_aa: ASSFPTGGLNEQF

j_call: TRBJ2-7
v_call: TRBV7-6
cdr3_aa: ASSLTGTHFDEQY